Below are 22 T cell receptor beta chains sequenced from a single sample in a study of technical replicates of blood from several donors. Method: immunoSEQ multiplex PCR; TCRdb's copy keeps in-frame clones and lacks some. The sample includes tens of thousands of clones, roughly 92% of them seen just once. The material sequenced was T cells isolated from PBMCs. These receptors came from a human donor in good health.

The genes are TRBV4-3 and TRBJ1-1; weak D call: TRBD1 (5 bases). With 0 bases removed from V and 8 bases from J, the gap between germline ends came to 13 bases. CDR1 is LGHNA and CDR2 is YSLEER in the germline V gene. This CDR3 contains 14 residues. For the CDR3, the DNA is TGCGCCAGCAGCCAAGATCTTCTGGGGCGAGAAGCTTTCTTT. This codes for CASSQDLLGREAFF.

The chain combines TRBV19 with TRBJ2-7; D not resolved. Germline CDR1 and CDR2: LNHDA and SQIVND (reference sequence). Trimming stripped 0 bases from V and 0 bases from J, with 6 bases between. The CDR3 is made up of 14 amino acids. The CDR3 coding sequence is TGTGCCAGTAGTATAGACTTTGTCTCCTACGAGCAGTACTTC. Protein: CASSIDFVSYEQYF.

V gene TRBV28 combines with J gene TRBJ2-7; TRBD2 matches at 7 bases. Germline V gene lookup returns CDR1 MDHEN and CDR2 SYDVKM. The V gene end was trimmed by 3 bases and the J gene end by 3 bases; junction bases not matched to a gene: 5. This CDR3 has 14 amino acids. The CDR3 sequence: CASSFSGNNYEQYF. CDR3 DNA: TGTGCCAGCAGTTTCAGCGGGAATAACTACGAGCAGTACTTC.

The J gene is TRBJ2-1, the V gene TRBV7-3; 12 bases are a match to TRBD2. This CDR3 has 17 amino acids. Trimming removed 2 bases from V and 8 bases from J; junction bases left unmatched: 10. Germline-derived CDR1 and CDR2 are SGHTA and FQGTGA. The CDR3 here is CASSLYLTSGRVDEQFF. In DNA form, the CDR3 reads TGTGCCAGCAGCTTATACTTGACTAGCGGGAGAGTGGATGAGCAGTTCTTC.

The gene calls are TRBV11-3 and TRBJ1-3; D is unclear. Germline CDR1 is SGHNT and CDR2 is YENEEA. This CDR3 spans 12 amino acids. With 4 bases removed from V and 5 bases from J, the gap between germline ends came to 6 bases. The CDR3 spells CASSYDRNTIYF. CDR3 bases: TGTGCCAGCAGCTACGACAGAAACACCATATATTTT.

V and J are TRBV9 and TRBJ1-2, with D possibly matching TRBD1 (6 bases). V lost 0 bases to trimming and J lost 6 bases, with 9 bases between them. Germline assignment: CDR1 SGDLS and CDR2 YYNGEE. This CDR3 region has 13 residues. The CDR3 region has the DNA TGTGCCAGCAGCGTAGCCCAGGGGCATGGCTACACCTTC. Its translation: CASSVAQGHGYTF.

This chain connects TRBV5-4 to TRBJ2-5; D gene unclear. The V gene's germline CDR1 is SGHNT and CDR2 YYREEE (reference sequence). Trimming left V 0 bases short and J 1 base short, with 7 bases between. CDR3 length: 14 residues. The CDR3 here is CASSLGPIQETQYF. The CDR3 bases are TGTGCCAGCAGCTTGGGTCCCATCCAAGAGACCCAGTACTTC.

The CDR3 nucleotides are TGTGCAAGTCGCTTAGGGGCAGTTTATGGCTACACCTTC. Translation: CASRLGAVYGYTF. The V call is TRBV12-2, the J call TRBJ1-2; the table names TRBD1, a call not compared with the DNA. TRBV12-2 is described as a pseudogene. The CDR3 totals 13 residues.

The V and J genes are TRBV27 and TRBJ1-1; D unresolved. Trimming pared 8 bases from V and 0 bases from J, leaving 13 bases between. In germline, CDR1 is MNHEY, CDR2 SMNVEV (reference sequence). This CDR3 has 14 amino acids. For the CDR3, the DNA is TGTGCCAGCGGAATGACAATAATGAACACTGAAGCTTTCTTT. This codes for CASGMTIMNTEAFF.

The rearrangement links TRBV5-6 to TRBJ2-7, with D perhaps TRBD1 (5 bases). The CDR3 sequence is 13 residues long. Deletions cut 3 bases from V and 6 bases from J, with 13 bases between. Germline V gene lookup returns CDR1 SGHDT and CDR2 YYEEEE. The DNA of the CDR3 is TGTGCCAGCAGCTGGGGAAGGGGTATCGAGCAGTACTTC. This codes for CASSWGRGIEQYF.

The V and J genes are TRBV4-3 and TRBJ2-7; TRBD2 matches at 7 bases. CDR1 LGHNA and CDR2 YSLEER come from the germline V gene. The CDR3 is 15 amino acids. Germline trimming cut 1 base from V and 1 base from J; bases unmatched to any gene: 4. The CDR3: CASSQVWGGSYEQYF. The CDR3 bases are TGCGCCAGCAGCCAAGTCTGGGGAGGGTCCTACGAGCAGTACTTC.

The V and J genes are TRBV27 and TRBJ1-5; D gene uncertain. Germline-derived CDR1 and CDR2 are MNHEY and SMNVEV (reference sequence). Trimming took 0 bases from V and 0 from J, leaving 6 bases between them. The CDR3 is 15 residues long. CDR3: CASSLSQLSNQPQHF. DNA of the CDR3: TGTGCCAGCAGTTTATCACAGCTTAGCAATCAGCCCCAGCATTTT.

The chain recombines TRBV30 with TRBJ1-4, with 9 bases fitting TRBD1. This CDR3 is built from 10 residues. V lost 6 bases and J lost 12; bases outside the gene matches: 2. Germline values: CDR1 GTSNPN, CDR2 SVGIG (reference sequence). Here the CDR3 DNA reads TGTGCCTGTGGACAGGGGCAACTGTTTTTT. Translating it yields CACGQGQLFF.

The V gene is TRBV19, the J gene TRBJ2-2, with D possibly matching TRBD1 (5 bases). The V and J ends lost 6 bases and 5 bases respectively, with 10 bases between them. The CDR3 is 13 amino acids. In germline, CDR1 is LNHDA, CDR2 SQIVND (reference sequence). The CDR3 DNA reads TGTGCCAGTAGCGTGCAGGGTACCGGGGAGCTGTTTTTT. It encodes CASSVQGTGELFF.

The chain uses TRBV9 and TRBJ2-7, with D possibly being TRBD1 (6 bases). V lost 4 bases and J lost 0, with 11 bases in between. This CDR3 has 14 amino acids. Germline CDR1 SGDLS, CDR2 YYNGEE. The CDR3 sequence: CASSLGDTSYEQYF. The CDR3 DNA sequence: TGTGCCAGCAGCTTAGGGGACACCTCCTACGAGCAGTACTTC.

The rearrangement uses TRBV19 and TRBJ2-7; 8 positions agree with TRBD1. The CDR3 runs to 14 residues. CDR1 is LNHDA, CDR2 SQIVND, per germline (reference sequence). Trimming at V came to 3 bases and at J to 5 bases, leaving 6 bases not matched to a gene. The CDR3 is CASSMQGANHEQYF. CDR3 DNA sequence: TGTGCCAGTAGTATGCAGGGGGCTAATCACGAGCAGTACTTC.

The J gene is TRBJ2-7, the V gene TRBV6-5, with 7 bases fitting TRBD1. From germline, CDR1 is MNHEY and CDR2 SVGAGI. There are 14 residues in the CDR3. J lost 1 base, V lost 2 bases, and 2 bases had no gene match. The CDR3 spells CASSYAGGSYEQYF. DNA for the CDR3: TGTGCCAGCAGTTACGCAGGGGGATCCTACGAGCAGTACTTC.

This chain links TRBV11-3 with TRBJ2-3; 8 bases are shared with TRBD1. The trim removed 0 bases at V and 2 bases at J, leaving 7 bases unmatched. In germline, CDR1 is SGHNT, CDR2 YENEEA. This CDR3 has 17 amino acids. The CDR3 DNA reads TGTGCCAGCAGCTTAGACAGGGGGCCTAGCGCCACAGATACGCAGTATTTT. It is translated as CASSLDRGPSATDTQYF. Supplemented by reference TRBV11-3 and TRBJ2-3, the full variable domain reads EAGVVQSPRYKIIEKKQPVAFWCNPISGHNTLYWYLQNLGQGPELLIRYENEEAVDDSQLPKDRFSAERLKGVDSTLKIQPAELGDSAVYLCASSLDRGPSATDTQYFGPGTRLTVL.

The CDR3 region has the DNA TGTGCCAGCAGCTTAGAGGTGGGAGGGGGCTATGGCTACACCTTC. Translated: CASSLEVGGGYGYTF. The chain recombines TRBV7-2 with TRBJ1-2, with a weak D call TRBD1 (6 bases). Trimming left V 1 base short and J 4 bases short, with 13 bases between. This CDR3 contains 15 residues. The V gene's germline CDR1 is SGHTA and CDR2 FQGNSA.

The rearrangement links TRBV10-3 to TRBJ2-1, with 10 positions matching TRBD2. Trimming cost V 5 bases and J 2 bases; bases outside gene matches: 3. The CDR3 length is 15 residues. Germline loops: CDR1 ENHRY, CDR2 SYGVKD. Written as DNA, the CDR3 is TGTGCCATCAGTCCCGGGACTAGCGCCTACAATGAGCAGTTCTTC. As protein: CAISPGTSAYNEQFF.

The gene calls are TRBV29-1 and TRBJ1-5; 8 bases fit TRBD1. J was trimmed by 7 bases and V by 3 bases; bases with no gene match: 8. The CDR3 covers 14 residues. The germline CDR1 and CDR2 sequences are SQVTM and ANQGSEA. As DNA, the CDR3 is TGCAGCGTTGAGGTGGCAGGGGGCTTACAGCCCCAGCATTTT. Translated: CSVEVAGGLQPQHF.

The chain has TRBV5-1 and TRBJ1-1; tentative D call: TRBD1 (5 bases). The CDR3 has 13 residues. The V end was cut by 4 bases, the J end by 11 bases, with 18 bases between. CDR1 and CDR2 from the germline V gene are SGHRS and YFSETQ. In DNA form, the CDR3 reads TGCGCCAGCAGCCCGGAGGGATTGGGGGGTGCTTTCTTT. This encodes CASSPEGLGGAFF.